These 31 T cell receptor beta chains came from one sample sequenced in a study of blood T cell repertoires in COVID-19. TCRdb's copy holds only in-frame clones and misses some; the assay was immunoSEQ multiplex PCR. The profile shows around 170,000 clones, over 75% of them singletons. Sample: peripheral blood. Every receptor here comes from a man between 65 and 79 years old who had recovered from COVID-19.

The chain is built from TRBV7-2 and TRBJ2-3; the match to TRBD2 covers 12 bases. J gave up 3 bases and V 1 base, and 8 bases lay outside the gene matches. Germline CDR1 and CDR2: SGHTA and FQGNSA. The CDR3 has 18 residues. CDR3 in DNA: TGTGCCAGCAGCTTAGAGGGCCTAGCGGGAGGGAGGACAGATACGCAGTATTTT. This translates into CASSLEGLAGGRTDTQYF.

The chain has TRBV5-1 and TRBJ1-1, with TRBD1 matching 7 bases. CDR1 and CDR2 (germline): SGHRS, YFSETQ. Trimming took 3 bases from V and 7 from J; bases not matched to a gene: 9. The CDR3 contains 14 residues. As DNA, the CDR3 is TGCGCCAGCAGCTCAGCCCTCCGGGACAGTGAAGCTTTCTTT. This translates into CASSSALRDSEAFF. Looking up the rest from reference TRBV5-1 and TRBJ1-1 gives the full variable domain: KAGVTQTPRYLIKTRGQQVTLSCSPISGHRSVSWYQQTPGQGLQFLFEYFSETQRNKGNFPGRFSGRQFSNSRSEMNVSTLELGDSALYLCASSSALRDSEAFFGQGTRLTVV.

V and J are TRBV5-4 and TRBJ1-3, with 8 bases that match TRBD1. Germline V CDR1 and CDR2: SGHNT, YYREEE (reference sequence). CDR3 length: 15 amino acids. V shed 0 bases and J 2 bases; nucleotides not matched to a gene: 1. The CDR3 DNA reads TGTGCCAGCAGCTTGGAACAGGGGGCTGGAAACACCATATATTTT. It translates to CASSLEQGAGNTIYF. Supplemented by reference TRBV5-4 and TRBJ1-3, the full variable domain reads ETGVTQSPTHLIKTRGQQVTLRCSSQSGHNTVSWYQQALGQGPQFIFQYYREEENGRGNFPPRFSGLQFPNYSSELNVNALELDDSALYLCASSLEQGAGNTIYFGEGSWLTVV.

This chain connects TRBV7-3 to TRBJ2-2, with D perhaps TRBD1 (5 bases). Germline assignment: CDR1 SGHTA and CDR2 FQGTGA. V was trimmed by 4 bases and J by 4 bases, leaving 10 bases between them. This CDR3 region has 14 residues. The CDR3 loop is CASSSQQGTGELFF. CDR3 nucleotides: TGTGCCAGCAGCTCGCAGCAGGGCACCGGGGAGCTGTTTTTT.

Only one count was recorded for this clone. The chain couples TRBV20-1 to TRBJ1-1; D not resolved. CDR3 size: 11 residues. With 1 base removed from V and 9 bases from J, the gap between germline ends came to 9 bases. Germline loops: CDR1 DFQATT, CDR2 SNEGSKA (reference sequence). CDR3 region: CSARVAAKAFF. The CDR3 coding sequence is TGCAGTGCTAGAGTGGCGGCCAAAGCTTTCTTT.

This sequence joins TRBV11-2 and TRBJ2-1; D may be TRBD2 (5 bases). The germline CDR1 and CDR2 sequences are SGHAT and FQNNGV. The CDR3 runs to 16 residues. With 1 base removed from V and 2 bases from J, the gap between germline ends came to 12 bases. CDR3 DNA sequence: TGTGCCAGCAGCTTAGTTAACAGACTACCCTACAATGAGCAGTTCTTC. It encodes CASSLVNRLPYNEQFF.

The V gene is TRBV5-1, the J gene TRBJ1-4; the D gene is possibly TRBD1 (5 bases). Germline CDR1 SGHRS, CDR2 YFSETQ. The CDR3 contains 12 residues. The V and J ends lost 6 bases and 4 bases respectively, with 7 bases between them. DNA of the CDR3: TGCGCCAGCACGACAGATAATGAAAAACTGTTTTTT. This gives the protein CASTTDNEKLFF.

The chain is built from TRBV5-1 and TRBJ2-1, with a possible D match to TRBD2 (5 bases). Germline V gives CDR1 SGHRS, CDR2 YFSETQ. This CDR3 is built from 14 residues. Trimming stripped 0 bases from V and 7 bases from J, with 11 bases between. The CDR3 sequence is CASSLEAIANEQFF. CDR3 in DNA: TGCGCCAGCAGCTTGGAGGCGATAGCGAATGAGCAGTTCTTC.

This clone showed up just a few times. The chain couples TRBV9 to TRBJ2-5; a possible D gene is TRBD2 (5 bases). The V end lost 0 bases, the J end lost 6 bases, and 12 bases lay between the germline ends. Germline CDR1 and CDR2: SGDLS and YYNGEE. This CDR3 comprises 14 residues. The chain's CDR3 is CASSVDEGWKTQYF. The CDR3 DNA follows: TGTGCCAGCAGCGTAGATGAGGGTTGGAAGACCCAGTACTTC.

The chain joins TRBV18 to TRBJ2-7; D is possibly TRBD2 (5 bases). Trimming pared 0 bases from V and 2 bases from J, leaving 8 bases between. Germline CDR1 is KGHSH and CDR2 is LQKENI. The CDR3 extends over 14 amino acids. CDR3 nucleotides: TGTGCCAGCTCACCACCTCCGGGAACCTACGAGCAGTACTTC. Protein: CASSPPPGTYEQYF.

The CDR3 nucleotides are TGTGCCAGTAGTATAGGACAGGGAAATTTCGATGGCTACACCTTC. It specifies CASSIGQGNFDGYTF. The chain is built from TRBV19 and TRBJ1-2; 7 bases fit TRBD1. The CDR3 length is 15 residues. Germline trimming cut 1 base from V and 6 bases from J; bases unmatched to any gene: 8. Germline-derived CDR1 and CDR2 are LNHDA and SQIVND (reference sequence).

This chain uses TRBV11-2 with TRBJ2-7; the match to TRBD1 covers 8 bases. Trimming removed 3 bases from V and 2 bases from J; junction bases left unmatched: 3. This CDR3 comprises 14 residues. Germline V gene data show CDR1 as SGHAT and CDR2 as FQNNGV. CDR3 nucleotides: TGTGCCAGCAGCTTGGACAGGGCCACCTACGAGCAGTACTTC. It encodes CASSLDRATYEQYF.

CDR3 loop: CASSETDAPSYNEQFF. The CDR3 region has the DNA TGCGCCAGCAGTGAGACAGATGCCCCCTCCTACAATGAGCAGTTCTTC. This sequence joins TRBV10-1 and TRBJ2-1; no definite D call. This CDR3 spans 16 amino acids. Per germline, CDR1 WNHNN and CDR2 SYGVQD (reference sequence). The V gene lost 2 bases and the J gene lost 0 bases, with 11 bases spanning the gap.

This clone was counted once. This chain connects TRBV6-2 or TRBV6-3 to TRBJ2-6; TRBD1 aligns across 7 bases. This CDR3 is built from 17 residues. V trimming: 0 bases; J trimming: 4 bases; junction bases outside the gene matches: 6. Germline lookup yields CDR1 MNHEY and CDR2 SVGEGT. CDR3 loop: CASSYSRQGIGANVLTF. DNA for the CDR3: TGTGCCAGCAGTTACTCGCGACAGGGTATCGGGGCCAACGTCCTGACTTTC.

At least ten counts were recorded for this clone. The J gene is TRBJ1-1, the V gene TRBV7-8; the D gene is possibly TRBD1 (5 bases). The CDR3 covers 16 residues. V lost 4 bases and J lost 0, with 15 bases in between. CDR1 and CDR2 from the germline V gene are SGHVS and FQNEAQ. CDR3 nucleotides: TGTGCCAGCAGCTACAGGTTTAGCAGAGTGAACACTGAAGCTTTCTTT. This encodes CASSYRFSRVNTEAFF.

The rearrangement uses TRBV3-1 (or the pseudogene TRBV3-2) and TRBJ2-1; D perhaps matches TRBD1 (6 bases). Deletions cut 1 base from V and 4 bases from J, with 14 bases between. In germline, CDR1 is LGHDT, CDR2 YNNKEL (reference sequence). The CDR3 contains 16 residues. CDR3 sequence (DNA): TGTGCCAGCAGCCAAGCCTTCGGGACATTTTACAATGAGCAGTTCTTC. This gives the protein CASSQAFGTFYNEQFF.

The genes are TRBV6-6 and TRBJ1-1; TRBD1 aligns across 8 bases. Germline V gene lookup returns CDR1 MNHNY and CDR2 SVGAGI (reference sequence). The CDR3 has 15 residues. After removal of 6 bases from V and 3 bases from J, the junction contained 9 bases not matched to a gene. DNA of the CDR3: TGTGCCAGCAGGCCGGGGCAGGGGGCCGACACTGAAGCTTTCTTT. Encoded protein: CASRPGQGADTEAFF.

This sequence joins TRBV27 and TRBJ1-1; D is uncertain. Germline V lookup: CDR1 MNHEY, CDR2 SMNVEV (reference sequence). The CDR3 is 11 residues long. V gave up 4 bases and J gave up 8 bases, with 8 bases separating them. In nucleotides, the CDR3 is TGTGCCAGCAGTTCCCTCGGGGAAGCTTTCTTT. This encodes CASSSLGEAFF.

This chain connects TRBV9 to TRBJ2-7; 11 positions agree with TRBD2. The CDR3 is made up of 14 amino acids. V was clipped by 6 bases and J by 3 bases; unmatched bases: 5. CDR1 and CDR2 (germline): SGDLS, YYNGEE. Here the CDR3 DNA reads TGTGCCAGCATACCTAGCGGGAGGTTCTACGAGCAGTACTTC. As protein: CASIPSGRFYEQYF.

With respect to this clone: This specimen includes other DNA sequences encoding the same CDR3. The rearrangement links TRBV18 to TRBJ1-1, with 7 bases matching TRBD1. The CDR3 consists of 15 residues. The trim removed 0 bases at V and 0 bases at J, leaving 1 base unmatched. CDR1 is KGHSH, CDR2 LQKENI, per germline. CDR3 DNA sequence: TGTGCCAGCTCACCACCCGGGACAGTGAACACTGAAGCTTTCTTT. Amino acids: CASSPPGTVNTEAFF. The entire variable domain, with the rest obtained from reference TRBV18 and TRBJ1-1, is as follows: NAGVMQNPRHLVRRRGQEARLRCSPMKGHSHVYWYRQLPEEGLKFMVYLQKENIIDESGMPKERFSAEFPKEGPSILRIQQVVRGDSAAYFCASSPPGTVNTEAFFGQGTRLTVV.

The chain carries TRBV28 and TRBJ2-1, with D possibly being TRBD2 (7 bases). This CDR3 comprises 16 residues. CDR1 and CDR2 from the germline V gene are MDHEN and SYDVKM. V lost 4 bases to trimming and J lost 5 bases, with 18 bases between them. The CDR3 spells CASSSPAGEGNNEQFF. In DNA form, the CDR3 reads TGTGCCAGCAGTTCTCCGGCAGGGGAGGGCAACAATGAGCAGTTCTTC. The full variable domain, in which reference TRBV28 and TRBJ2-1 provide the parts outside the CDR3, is DVKVTQSSRYLVKRTGEKVFLECVQDMDHENMFWYRQDPGLGLRLIYFSYDVKMKEKGDIPEGYSVSREKKERFSLILESASTNQTSMYLCASSSPAGEGNNEQFFGPGTRLTVL.

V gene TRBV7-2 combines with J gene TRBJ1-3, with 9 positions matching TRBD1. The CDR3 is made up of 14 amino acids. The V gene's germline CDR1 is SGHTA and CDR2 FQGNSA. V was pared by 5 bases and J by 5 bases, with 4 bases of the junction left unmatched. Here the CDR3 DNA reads TGTGCCAGCAGCACAACAGGGGGCAGAAACACCATATATTTT. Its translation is CASSTTGGRNTIYF.

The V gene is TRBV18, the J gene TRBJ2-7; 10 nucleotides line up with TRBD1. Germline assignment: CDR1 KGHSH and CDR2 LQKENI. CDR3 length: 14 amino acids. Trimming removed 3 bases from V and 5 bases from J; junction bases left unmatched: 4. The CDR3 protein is CASSPPTGGHEQYF. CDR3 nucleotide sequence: TGTGCCAGCTCACCTCCGACAGGGGGCCACGAGCAGTACTTC.

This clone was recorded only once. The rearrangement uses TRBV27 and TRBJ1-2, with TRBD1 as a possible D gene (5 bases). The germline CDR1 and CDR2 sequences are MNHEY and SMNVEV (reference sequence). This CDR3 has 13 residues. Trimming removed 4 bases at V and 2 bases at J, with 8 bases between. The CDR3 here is CASSSTANYGYTF. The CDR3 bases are TGTGCCAGCAGTTCGACAGCCAACTATGGCTACACCTTC.

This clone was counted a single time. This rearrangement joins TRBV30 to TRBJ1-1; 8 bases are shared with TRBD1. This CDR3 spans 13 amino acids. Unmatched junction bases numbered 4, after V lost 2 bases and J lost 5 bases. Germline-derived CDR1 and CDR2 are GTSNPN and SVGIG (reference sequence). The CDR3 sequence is CAWSQGAGTEAFF. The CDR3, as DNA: TGTGCCTGGAGTCAGGGGGCAGGAACTGAAGCTTTCTTT.

The CDR3 DNA reads TGCGCCAGCAGCTCCGGGACAGCCACCTCAGATACGCAGTATTTT. Its translation is CASSSGTATSDTQYF. This chain connects TRBV5-1 to TRBJ2-3, with 7 bases matching TRBD1. Germline V gives CDR1 SGHRS, CDR2 YFSETQ. There are 15 residues in the CDR3. J lost 4 bases, V lost 3 bases, and 8 bases had no gene match.

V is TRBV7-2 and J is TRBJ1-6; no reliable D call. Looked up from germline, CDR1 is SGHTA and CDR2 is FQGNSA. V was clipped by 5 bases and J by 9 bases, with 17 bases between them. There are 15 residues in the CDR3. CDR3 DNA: TGTGCCAGCAGCACCCCTACGGACTTAGGTTCACCCCTCCACTTT. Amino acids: CASSTPTDLGSPLHF.

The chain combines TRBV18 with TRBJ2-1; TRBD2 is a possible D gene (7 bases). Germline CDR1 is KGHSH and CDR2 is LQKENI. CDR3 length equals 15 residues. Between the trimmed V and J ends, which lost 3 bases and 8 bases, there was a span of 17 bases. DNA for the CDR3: TGTGCCAGCTCACCCGGGGGGCGCGGTATTTATGAGCAGTTCTTC. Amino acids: CASSPGGRGIYEQFF.

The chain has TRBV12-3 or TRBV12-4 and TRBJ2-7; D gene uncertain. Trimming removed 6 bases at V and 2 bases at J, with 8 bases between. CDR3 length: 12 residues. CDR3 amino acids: CASRGGPYEQYF. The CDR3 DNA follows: TGTGCCAGCAGGGGTGGGCCCTACGAGCAGTACTTC.

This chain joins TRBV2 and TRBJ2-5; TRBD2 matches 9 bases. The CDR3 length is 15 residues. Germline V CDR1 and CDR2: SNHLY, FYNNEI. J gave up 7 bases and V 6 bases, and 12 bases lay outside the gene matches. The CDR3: CASRWAGTSRRTQYF. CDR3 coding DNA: TGTGCCAGCAGGTGGGCTGGGACTAGCCGGAGGACCCAGTACTTC.

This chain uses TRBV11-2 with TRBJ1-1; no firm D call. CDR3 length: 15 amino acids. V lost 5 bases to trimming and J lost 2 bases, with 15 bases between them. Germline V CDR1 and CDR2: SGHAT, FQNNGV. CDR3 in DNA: TGTGCCAGCAGCCCTCAAGAATGGCAAAACACTGAAGCTTTCTTT. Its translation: CASSPQEWQNTEAFF.